This TCR beta chain was identified during a study of T cells after yellow fever vaccination. Study-level points and caveats: The booster saw the reappearance of most primary-vaccination clones (about 95% CD4, about 85% CD8).

Germline V gene data show CDR1 as SGDLS and CDR2 as YYNGEE. The CDR3 runs 16 residues. V lost 0 bases, J lost 5 bases, and 15 bases lay in between. This clonotype was counted ten times or more. TCRdb independently ran MiXCR on the 5' RACE reads; one entry per CDR3 protein. This sample has 12,000 or so distinct CDR3 sequences, with 4.5% to 5% found just once. The V and J genes are TRBV9 and TRBJ2-1; D perhaps matches TRBD2 (6 bases). Sequenced here: PBMCs, either bulk or a sorted T-cell subset (CD4+, CD8+, memory, or dextramer-sorted; not recorded which), sampled 45 days after the yellow fever booster vaccination. The sequence was collected from a man aged 25-45 years who received the YFV17D yellow fever vaccine. CDR3 loop: CASSVGGGPGDNEQFF. CDR3 DNA: TGTGCCAGCAGCGTAGGAGGAGGGCCGGGGGACAATGAGCAGTTCTTC.